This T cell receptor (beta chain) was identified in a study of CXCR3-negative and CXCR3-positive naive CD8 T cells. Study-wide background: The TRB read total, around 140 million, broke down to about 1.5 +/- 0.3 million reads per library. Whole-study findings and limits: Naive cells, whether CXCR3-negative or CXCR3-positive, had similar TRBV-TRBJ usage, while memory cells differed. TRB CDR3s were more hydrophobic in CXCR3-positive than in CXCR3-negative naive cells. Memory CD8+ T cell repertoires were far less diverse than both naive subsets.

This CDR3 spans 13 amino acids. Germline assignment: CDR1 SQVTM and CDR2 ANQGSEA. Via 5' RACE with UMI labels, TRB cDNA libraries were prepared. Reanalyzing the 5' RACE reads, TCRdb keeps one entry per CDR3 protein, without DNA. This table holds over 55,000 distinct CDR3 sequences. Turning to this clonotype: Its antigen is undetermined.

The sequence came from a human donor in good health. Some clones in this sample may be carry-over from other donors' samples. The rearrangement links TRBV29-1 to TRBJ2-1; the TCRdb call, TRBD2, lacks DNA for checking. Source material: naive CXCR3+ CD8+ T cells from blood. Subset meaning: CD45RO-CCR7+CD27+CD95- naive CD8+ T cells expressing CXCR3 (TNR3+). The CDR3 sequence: CSALLYSYNEQFF.